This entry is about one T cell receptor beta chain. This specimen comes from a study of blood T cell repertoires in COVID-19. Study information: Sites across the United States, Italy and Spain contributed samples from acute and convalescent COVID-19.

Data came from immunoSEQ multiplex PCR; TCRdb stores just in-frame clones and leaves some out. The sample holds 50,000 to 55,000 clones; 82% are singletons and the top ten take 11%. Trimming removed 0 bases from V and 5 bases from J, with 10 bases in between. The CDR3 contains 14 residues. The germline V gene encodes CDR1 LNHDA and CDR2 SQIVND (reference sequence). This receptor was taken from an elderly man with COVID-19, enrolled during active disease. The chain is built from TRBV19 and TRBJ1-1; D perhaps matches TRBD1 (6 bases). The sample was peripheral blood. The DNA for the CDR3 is TGTGCCAGTAGTATAGAGGGGGCAGAGACTGAAGCTTTCTTT. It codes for CASSIEGAETEAFF.